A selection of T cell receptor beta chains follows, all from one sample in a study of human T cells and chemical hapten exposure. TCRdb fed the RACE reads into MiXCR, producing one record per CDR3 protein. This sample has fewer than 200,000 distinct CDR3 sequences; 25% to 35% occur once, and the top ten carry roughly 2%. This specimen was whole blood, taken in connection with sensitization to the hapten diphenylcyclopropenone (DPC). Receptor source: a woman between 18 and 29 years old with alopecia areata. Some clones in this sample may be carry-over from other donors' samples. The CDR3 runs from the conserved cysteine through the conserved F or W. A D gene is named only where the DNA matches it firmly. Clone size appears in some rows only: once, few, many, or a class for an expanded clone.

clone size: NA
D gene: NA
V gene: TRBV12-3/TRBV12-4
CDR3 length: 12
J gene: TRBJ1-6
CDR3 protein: CASSSSYSPLHF
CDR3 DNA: TGTGCCAGCAGTTCTAGCTACTCACCCCTCCACTTT

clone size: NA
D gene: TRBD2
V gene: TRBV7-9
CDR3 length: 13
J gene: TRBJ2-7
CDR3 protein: CASRNLAGDEQYF
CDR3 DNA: TGTGCCAGCAGAAATCTAGCGGGAGACGAGCAGTACTTC

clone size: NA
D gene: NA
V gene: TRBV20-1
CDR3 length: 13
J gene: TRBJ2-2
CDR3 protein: CSVPYRNTGELFF
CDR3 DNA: TGCAGTGTCCCATACAGGAACACCGGGGAGCTGTTTTTT

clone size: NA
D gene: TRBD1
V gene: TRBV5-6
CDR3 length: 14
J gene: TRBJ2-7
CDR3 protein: CASSSQGADYEQYF
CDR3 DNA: TGTGCCAGCAGCTCCCAGGGGGCCGACTACGAGCAGTACTTC

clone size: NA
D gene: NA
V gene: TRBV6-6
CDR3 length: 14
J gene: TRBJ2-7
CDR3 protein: CASSSSQGGYEQYF
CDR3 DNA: TGTGCCAGCAGTTCCAGCCAGGGGGGCTACGAGCAGTACTTC

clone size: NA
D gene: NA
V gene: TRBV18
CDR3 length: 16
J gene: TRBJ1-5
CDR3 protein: CASSPPGSRSNQPQHF
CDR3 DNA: TGTGCCAGCTCACCACCTGGAAGTAGAAGCAATCAGCCCCAGCATTTT

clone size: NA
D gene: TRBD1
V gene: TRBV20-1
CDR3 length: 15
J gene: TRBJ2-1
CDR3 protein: CSAPGGTGSYTEQFF
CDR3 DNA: TGCAGTGCTCCGGGCGGGACAGGGTCCTACACTGAGCAGTTCTTC

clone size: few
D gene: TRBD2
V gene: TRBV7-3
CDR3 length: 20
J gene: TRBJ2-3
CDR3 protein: CASSPRGLAMRKGPTDTQYF
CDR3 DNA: TGTGCCAGCAGCCCCCGGGGACTAGCGATGAGGAAGGGCCCCACAGATACGCAGTATTTT

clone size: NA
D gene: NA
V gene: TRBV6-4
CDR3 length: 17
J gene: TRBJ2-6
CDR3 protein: CASSEGSGGSGANVLTF
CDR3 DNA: TGTGCCAGCAGTGAGGGAAGCGGAGGGTCTGGGGCCAACGTCCTGACTTTC

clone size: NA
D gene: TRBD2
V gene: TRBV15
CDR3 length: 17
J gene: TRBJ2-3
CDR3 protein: CATSWILAGVGTDTQYF
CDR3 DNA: TGTGCCACCAGTTGGATTCTAGCGGGAGTTGGCACAGATACGCAGTATTTT

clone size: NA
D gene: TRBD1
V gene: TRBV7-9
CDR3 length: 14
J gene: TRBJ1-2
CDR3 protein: CASSLKTGRSGYTF
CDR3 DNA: TGTGCCAGCAGCTTAAAGACAGGGAGGTCTGGCTACACCTTC